Given below is one T cell receptor (beta chain) in context. As yet, its antigen is unknown. This entry is derived from a study of breast tumors, draining lymph nodes, adjacent tissues. TCRdb re-called the multiplex PCR reads with MiXCR, one entry per CDR3 protein. The table includes some 65,000 distinct CDR3 sequences, around two fifths detected once. The study, taken as a whole, reports: Tumor repertoires ranked between lymph nodes and nontumor tissue in diversity, with V and J gene preferences.

The ends were cut back, 8 bases at V and 2 bases at J, with 17 bases in the middle. CDR3 size: 15 residues. The germline V gene has CDR1 MNHNS and CDR2 SASEGT. The TCR originated in a female donor with breast cancer. Some clones in this sample may be carry-over from other donors' samples. The rearrangement uses TRBV6-1 and TRBJ2-3, with D maybe TRBD2 (5 bases). Sequenced material: breast tumor tissue. The CDR3 sequence is CASRTWTSFTDTQYF. CDR3 nucleotide sequence: TGTGCCAGCCGTACTTGGACTTCCTTCACAGATACGCAGTATTTT.